This T cell receptor beta chain came from a study of human T cells and chemical hapten exposure. For the library, individual cDNA molecules each received unique molecular identifiers. TCRdb re-called the reads with MiXCR, one entry per CDR3 protein. Among about 120,000 distinct CDR3 sequences listed, over 7.5% were seen once. Extraction of total RNA was performed on unfractionated whole blood. The V end lost 10 bases, the J end lost 0 bases, and 17 bases lay between the germline ends. The CDR3 runs to 15 residues. Germline lookup yields CDR1 MNHEY and CDR2 SVGEGT. The chain carries TRBV6-2 or TRBV6-3 and TRBJ2-3; no reliable D call. Sequencing was performed on whole blood. This TCR was sampled from a human donor in good health. Some clones in this sample may be carry-over from other donors' samples. CDR3 sequence (DNA): TGTGCCACTCTGGGCTTGACTCATAGCACAGATACGCAGTATTTT. Translation gives CATLGLTHSTDTQYF.